This T cell receptor beta chain was captured in a study of blood T cells in healthy people across ages. Overall study findings and caveats: Strong correlation was found linking TCR beta diversity to naive T cell percentage.

The ends were cut back, 2 bases at V and 8 bases at J, with 16 bases in the middle. From germline, CDR1 is DFQATT and CDR2 SNEGSKA (reference sequence). The CDR3 spans 14 residues. This clonotype has only a few counts. As yet, its antigen is unknown. A sample-barcoded 5' primer and a J-beta primer mix were used in a second PCR of about 6 to 12 cycles. TCRdb re-called the 5' RACE reads through MiXCR, storing one row per CDR3 protein. The table records around 750,000 distinct CDR3 sequences, about 53% of them present only once. This clonotype originated in an elderly man in good health. The gene calls are TRBV20-1 and TRBJ2-1; D unresolved. The specimen was blood. CDR3 DNA: TGCAGTGCTAGACGTGCCCCGACCGGCTATGAGCAGTTCTTC. Translated, it gives CSARRAPTGYEQFF.